The clone carrying this T cell receptor beta chain turned up a few times. This specimen comes from a study of OX40 agonist ivuxolimab in advanced cancers. For the study at large: Dosing consisted of intravenous ivuxolimab at 0.01 to 10 mg/kg every 2 weeks. A partial response was reached by three patients: one with hepatocellular carcinoma and two with cutaneous melanoma.

Profiled with immunoSEQ multiplex PCR; TCRdb holds only in-frame clones, not every one. The data contain approximately 49,000 clones, 81% of them seen just once; the ten biggest clones take up over 5%. With 5 bases clipped from V and 2 bases from J, the junction kept 8 bases outside the gene matches. In germline, CDR1 is PRHDT, CDR2 FYEKMQ (reference sequence). There are 15 residues in the CDR3. The sequenced sample was CD4+ or CD8+ T cells sorted from blood, obtained in a trial of the OX40 agonist ivuxolimab. The chain couples TRBV13 to TRBJ2-7, with 8 bases that match TRBD2. The source of this sequence is an adult with an advanced solid tumor such as melanoma, head and neck, liver or kidney cancer. The CDR3 spells CASSLKTSGAYEQYF. In nucleotides, the CDR3 is TGTGCCAGCAGCCTAAAAACTAGCGGAGCCTACGAGCAGTACTTC.